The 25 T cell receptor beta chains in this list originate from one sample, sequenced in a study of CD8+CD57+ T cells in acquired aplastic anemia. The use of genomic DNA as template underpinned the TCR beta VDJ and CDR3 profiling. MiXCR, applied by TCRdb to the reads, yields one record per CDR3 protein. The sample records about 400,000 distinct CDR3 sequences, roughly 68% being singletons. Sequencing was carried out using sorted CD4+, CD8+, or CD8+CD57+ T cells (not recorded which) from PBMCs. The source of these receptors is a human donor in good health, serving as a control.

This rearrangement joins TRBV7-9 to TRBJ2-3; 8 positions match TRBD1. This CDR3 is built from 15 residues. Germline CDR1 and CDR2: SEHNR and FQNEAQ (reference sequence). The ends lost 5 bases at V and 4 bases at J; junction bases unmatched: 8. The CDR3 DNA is TGTGCCAGCAGCCTTCTGACAGGGGTGGCAGATACGCAGTATTTT. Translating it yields CASSLLTGVADTQYF.

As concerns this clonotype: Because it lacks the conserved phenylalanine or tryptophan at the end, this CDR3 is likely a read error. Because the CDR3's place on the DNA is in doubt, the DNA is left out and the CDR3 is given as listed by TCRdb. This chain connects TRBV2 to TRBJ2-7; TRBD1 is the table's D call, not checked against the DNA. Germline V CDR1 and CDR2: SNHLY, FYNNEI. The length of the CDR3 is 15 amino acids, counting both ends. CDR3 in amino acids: CASSVERAGARELCS.

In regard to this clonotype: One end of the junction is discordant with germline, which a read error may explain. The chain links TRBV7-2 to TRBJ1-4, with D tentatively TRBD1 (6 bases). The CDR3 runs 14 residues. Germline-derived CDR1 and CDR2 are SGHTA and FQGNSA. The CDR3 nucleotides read TGTGCCAGCAGCTCCACCGGGGACACTGAAGAACTGTTTTTT. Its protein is CASSSTGDTEELFF. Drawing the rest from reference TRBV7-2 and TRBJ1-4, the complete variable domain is GAGVSQSPSNKVTEKGKDVELRCDPISGHTALYWYRQSLGQGLEFLIYFQGNSAPDKSGLPSDRFSAERTGGSVSTLTIQRTQQEDSAVYLCASSSTGDTEELFFGSGTQLSVL.

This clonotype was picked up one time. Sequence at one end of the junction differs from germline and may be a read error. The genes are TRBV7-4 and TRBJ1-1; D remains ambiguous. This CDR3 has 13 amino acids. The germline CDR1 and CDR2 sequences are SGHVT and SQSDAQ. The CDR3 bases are TGTGCCAGCAGACAAGGTTCGCGGGCCGAAGCTTACTTT. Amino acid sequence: CASRQGSRAEAYF.

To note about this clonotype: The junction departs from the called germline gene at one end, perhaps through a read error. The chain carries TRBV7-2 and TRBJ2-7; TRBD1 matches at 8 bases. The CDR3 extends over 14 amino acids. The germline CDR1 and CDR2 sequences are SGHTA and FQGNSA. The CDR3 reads CASSLGQEGDGETF. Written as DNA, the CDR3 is TGTGCCAGCAGCCTGGGACAGGAGGGGGACGGGGAGACCTTC.

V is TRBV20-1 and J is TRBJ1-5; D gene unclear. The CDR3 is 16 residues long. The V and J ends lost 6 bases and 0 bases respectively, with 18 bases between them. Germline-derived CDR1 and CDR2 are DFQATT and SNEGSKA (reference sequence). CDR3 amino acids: CSALDGSWNSNQPQHF. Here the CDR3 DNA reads TGCAGTGCGCTAGACGGTAGCTGGAATAGCAATCAGCCCCAGCATTTT.

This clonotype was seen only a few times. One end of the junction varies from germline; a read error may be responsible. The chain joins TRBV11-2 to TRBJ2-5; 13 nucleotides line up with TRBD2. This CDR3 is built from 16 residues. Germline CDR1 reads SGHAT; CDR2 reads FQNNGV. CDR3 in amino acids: CASSLGLAGHQETQHF. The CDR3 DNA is TGTGCCAGCAGCCTGGGACTAGCGGGGCACCAAGAGACCCAGCACTTC.

In DNA form, the CDR3 reads TGTGCCAGCAGCTTAAACGGACAGGAGAAAGCTTTCTTT. Its protein is CASSLNGQEKAFF. The rearrangement joins TRBV7-9 to TRBJ1-1; 7 positions agree with TRBD1. With V trimmed by 2 bases and J by 9 bases, 6 bases remained unmatched. The CDR3 is 13 amino acids. The V gene's germline CDR1 is SEHNR and CDR2 FQNEAQ (reference sequence).

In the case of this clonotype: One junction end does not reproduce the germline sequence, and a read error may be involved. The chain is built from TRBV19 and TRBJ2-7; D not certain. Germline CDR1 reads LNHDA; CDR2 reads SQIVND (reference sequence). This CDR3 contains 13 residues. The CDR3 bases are TGTGCCAGTAGTCCGGTGAGCTCCCACGAGCAGTACTTC. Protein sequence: CASSPVSSHEQYF.

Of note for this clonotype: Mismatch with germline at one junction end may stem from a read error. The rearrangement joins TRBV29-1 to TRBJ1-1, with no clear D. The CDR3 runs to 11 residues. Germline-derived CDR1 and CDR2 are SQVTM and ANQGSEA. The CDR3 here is CSVGRKPEASF. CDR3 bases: TGCAGCGTTGGGAGAAAACCTGAGGCTTCCTTT.

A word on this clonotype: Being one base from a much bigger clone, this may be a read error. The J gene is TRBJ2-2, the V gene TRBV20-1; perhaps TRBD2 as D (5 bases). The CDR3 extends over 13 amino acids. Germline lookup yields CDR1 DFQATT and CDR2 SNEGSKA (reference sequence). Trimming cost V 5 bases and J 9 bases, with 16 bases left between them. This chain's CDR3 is CSAPGGAAWELFF. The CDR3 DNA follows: TGCAGTGCTCCCGGAGGCGCGGCCTGGGAGCTGTTTTTT.

For the CDR3, the DNA is TGTGCCAGCAGCGTAGGGGGGTCTAATGAAAAACTGTTTTTT. Translating it yields CASSVGGSNEKLFF. This chain uses TRBV9 with TRBJ1-4; D might be TRBD1 (5 bases). Trimming left V 0 bases short and J 3 bases short, with 6 bases between. Germline CDR1 reads SGDLS; CDR2 reads YYNGEE. This CDR3 region has 14 residues.

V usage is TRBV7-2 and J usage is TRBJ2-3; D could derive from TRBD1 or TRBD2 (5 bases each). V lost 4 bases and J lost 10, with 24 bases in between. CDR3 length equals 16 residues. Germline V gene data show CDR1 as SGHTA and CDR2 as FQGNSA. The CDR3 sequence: CASSSTRDLRAVPQYF. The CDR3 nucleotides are TGTGCCAGCAGCTCAACACGGGACCTACGAGCAGTTCCGCAGTATTTT.

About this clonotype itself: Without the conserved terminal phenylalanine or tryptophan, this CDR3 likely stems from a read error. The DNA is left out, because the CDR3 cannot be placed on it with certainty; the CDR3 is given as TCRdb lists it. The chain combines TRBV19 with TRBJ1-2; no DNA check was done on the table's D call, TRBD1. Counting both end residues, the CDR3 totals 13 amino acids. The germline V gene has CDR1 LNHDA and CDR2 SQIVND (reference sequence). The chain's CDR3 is CASSLGGNYGYTL.

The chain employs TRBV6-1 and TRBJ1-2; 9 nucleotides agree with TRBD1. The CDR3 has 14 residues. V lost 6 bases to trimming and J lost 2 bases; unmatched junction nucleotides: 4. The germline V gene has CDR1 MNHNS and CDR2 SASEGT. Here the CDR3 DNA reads TGTGCCAGCAGGGCCGGGACAGGGAACTATGGCTACACCTTC. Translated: CASRAGTGNYGYTF.

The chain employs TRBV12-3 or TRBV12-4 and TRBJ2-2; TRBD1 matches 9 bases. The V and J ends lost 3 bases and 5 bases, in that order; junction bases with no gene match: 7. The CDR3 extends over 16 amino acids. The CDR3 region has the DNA TGTGCCAGCAGTTTCTCGGGACAGGGCGGGACCGGGGAGCTGTTTTTT. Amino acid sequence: CASSFSGQGGTGELFF.

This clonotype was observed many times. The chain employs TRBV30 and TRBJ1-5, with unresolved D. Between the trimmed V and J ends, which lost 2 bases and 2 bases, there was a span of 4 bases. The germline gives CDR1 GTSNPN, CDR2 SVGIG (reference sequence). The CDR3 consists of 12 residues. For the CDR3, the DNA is TGTGCCTGGAGTAAGGGCAATCAGCCCCAGCATTTT. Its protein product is CAWSKGNQPQHF.

Here the CDR3 DNA reads TGTGCCAGTAGTCCCAGAGGAGGTCCTGGGGCCAACGTCCTGACTTTC. This codes for CASSPRGGPGANVLTF. V and J are TRBV19 and TRBJ2-6; the D gene is possibly TRBD2 (5 bases). The CDR3 has 16 amino acids. The germline CDR1 and CDR2 sequences are LNHDA and SQIVND (reference sequence). V dropped 5 bases and J dropped 2 bases, with 13 bases sitting between them.

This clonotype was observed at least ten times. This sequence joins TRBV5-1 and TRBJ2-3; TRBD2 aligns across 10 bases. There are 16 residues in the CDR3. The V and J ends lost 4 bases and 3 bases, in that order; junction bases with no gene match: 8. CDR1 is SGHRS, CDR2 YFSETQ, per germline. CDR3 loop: CASSPTLAGATDTQYF. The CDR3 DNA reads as TGCGCCAGCAGCCCGACTCTAGCGGGAGCGACAGATACGCAGTATTTT.

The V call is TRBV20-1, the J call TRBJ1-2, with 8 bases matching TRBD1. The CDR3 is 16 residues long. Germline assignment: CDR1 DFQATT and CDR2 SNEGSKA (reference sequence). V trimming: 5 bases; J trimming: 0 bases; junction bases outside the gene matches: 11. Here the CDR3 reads CSAQEPRDRTNYGYTF. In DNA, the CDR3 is TGCAGTGCTCAAGAACCCCGGGACAGGACTAACTATGGCTACACCTTC.

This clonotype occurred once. CDR3 DNA: TGTGCTGGCACTCCAACGCGTGGGCAGGACTACCACTCCTACGAGCAGTACTTC. Its translation: CAGTPTRGQDYHSYEQYF. This chain connects TRBV7-8 to TRBJ2-7; a possible D gene is TRBD2 (6 bases). The germline CDR1 and CDR2 sequences are SGHVS and FQNEAQ. This CDR3 is 18 amino acids long.

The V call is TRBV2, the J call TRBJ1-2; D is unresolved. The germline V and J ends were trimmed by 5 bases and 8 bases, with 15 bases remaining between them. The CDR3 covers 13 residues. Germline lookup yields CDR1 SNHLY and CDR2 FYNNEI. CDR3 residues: CASSLIPGEGYTF. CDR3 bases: TGTGCCAGCAGTCTAATCCCCGGCGAGGGCTACACCTTC.

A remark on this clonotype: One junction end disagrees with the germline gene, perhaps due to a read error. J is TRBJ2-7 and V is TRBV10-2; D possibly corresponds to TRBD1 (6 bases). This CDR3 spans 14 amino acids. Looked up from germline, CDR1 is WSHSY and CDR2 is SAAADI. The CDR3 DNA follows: TGTGCCAGCAGCGAGCAGGGGAATGTCGCTGAGGCGTACTTC. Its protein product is CASSEQGNVAEAYF.

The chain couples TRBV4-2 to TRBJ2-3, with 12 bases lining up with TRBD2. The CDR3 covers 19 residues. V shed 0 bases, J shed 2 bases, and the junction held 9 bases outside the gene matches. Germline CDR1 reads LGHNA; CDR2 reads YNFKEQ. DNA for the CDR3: TGTGCCAGCAGCCAAGATAGACTAGCGGGGGAGTTTCACACAGATACGCAGTATTTT. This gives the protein CASSQDRLAGEFHTDTQYF.

CDR3 nucleotides: TGTGCCAGCAGCTTAGACGGGTCAGGCAATCAGCCCCAGCATTTT. Protein product: CASSLDGSGNQPQHF. The chain recombines TRBV7-8 with TRBJ1-5; D uncertain. CDR3 length: 15 amino acids. The germline gives CDR1 SGHVS, CDR2 FQNEAQ. Trimming shortened V by 1 base and J by 2 bases, and 9 bases separated the two germline ends.